The 30 T cell receptor beta chains listed next were all sequenced from one sample in a study of T cell responses to AZD1222 COVID-19 vaccine. Only in-frame clones appear in the TCRdb table, and some are missing; sequencing was by immunoSEQ multiplex PCR. The sample includes around 130,000 clones, roughly 93% seen only once; the top ten take 0.9% to 0.95%. This specimen was peripheral blood, taken on day 0 of AZD1222 vaccination. These receptors all stem from an adult in good health.

The genes are TRBV27 and TRBJ2-7, with 7 bases that match TRBD1. Germline assignment: CDR1 MNHEY and CDR2 SMNVEV (reference sequence). Trimming at V came to 3 bases and at J to 0 bases, leaving 8 bases not matched to a gene. The length of the CDR3 is 16 residues. CDR3 loop: CASSFEGTAYSYEQYF. CDR3 DNA sequence: TGTGCCAGCAGTTTCGAGGGGACAGCATACTCCTACGAGCAGTACTTC.

J is TRBJ1-1 and V is TRBV27; 7 positions agree with TRBD1. The CDR3 length is 14 residues. Germline V lookup: CDR1 MNHEY, CDR2 SMNVEV (reference sequence). Trimming cost V 5 bases and J 5 bases; bases outside gene matches: 8. CDR3 nucleotide sequence: TGTGCCAGCAGTATCCGACAGGGAGGGACTGAAGCTTTCTTT. Amino acids: CASSIRQGGTEAFF.

This clone has only one observation. The chain couples TRBV18 to TRBJ1-2; D unclear. V shed 0 bases and J shed 5 bases, with 22 bases lying between them. Germline V lookup: CDR1 KGHSH, CDR2 LQKENI. This CDR3 has 18 residues. The CDR3 nucleotides are TGTGCCAGCTCACCACCGGAGAGGGATGGAGCCCCTCGGTATGGCTACACCTTC. Protein: CASSPPERDGAPRYGYTF.

The V gene is TRBV28, the J gene TRBJ1-2; 8 bases match TRBD1. This CDR3 has 13 residues. Per the germline V gene, CDR1 is MDHEN and CDR2 is SYDVKM. V lost 6 bases and J lost 7; bases outside the gene matches: 7. CDR3 sequence reads: CASRLPTGGGYTF. CDR3 nucleotides: TGTGCCAGCAGGCTGCCCACAGGGGGTGGCTACACCTTC.

J is TRBJ1-1 and V is TRBV12-3 or TRBV12-4, with D possibly matching TRBD1 (5 bases). Trimming removed 4 bases at V and 4 bases at J, with 10 bases between. This CDR3 is built from 13 residues. This CDR3 is CASSWGESTEAFF. DNA of the CDR3: TGTGCCAGCAGTTGGGGGGAAAGCACTGAAGCTTTCTTT.

This clone was found a few times. V gene TRBV6-1 combines with J gene TRBJ1-6; perhaps TRBD1 as D (6 bases). Germline V gene data show CDR1 as MNHNS and CDR2 as SASEGT. The CDR3 runs 18 residues. Between the trimmed V and J ends, which lost 1 base and 0 bases, there was a span of 13 bases. Here the CDR3 reads CASSEGTEIVSYNSPLHF. Written as DNA, the CDR3 is TGTGCCAGCAGTGAAGGGACAGAAATCGTCTCCTATAATTCACCCCTCCACTTT.

The chain recombines TRBV18 with TRBJ1-2, with D perhaps matching TRBD1 (6 bases). The V and J ends lost 0 bases and 3 bases respectively, with 8 bases between them. Germline V gene data show CDR1 as KGHSH and CDR2 as LQKENI. The CDR3 loop spans 14 amino acids. The CDR3 sequence: CASSPPAGDYGYTF. CDR3 nucleotide sequence: TGTGCCAGCTCACCACCGGCAGGGGACTATGGCTACACCTTC.

The CDR3 loop reads CASSLAGLYGYTF. The CDR3 DNA is TGTGCCAGCAGCTTGGCGGGACTCTATGGCTACACCTTC. The chain uses TRBV5-4 and TRBJ1-2, with TRBD1 as a possible D gene (5 bases). V lost 0 bases to trimming and J lost 4 bases, with 7 bases between them. Germline V gives CDR1 SGHNT, CDR2 YYREEE (reference sequence). This CDR3 region has 13 residues.

CDR3 in DNA: TGCGCCAGCAGCCGTTCAGGCCATAATGAAAAACTGTTTTTT. Amino acid sequence: CASSRSGHNEKLFF. The chain uses TRBV4-1 and TRBJ1-4, with no clear D. V was clipped by 4 bases and J by 4 bases, with 10 bases between them. The CDR3 contains 14 residues. CDR1 and CDR2 from the germline V gene are MGHRA and YSYEKL.

The rearrangement links TRBV9 to TRBJ1-1, with D perhaps matching TRBD1 (5 bases). Germline assignment: CDR1 SGDLS and CDR2 YYNGEE. V was trimmed by 6 bases and J by 10 bases, leaving 13 bases between them. The CDR3 loop spans 11 amino acids. CDR3 protein: CASNGGDGAFF. CDR3 DNA: TGTGCCAGCAACGGGGGTGATGGAGCTTTCTTT.

The sample holds one count of this clone. The chain couples TRBV6-5 to TRBJ2-1; weak D call: TRBD2 (7 bases). Germline CDR1 and CDR2: MNHEY and SVGAGI. This CDR3 region has 14 residues. Trimming left V 5 bases short and J 7 bases short, with 15 bases between. The CDR3, as DNA: TGTGCCAGCAGTCGGGGGGCCCATGGGAATGAGCAGTTCTTC. It yields the protein CASSRGAHGNEQFF.

V is TRBV6-5 and J is TRBJ1-1; D call uncertain. Trimming left V 11 bases short and J 1 base short, with 14 bases between. The CDR3 runs to 13 residues. Per the germline V gene, CDR1 is MNHEY and CDR2 is SVGAGI. The CDR3 DNA follows: TGTGCCGCTAAGTTACGGCAGAACACTGAAGCTTTCTTT. Translated: CAAKLRQNTEAFF.

This clone was found once. V is TRBV6-5 and J is TRBJ1-3; no definite D call. The V gene's germline CDR1 is MNHEY and CDR2 SVGAGI. V was trimmed by 2 bases and J by 4 bases, leaving 12 bases between them. This CDR3 spans 15 amino acids. The CDR3 sequence is CASSYNADLGNTIYF. The CDR3 nucleotides read TGTGCCAGCAGTTACAATGCCGACCTAGGAAACACCATATATTTT.

For this clone: A much larger clone differs by one base, so this may be a read error. J is TRBJ1-1 and V is TRBV7-2; D is unclear. CDR3 size: 12 residues. Trimming took 2 bases from V and 4 from J, leaving 5 bases between them. Germline CDR1 and CDR2: SGHTA and FQGNSA. The CDR3 sequence is CASSLLGTEAFF. CDR3 coding DNA: TGTGCCAGCAGCTTACTTGGCACTGAAGCTTTCTTT.

This clone was recorded only once. This chain links TRBV18 with TRBJ1-4; 8 nucleotides line up with TRBD1. V lost 1 base, J lost 5 bases, and 6 bases stayed unmatched. The CDR3 sequence is 16 residues long. Germline values: CDR1 KGHSH, CDR2 LQKENI. The CDR3 reads CASSPLHRTGNEKLFF. The CDR3 coding sequence is TGTGCCAGCTCACCACTCCACCGGACAGGGAATGAAAAACTGTTTTTT.

This chain connects TRBV19 to TRBJ2-3; D is possibly TRBD2 (6 bases). Per germline, CDR1 LNHDA and CDR2 SQIVND (reference sequence). The CDR3 totals 17 residues. The V end lost 4 bases, the J end lost 0 bases, and 17 bases lay between the germline ends. CDR3: CASSTLYSGSSTDTQYF. CDR3 DNA sequence: TGTGCCAGTAGTACGCTTTATAGCGGTTCTAGCACAGATACGCAGTATTTT.

This clone was counted once. This chain connects TRBV6-5 to TRBJ2-7, with 8 bases matching TRBD1. The CDR3 contains 14 residues. CDR1 and CDR2 from the germline V gene are MNHEY and SVGAGI. Trimming cost V 8 bases and J 1 base; bases outside gene matches: 7. In DNA, the CDR3 is TGTGCCAGCCGACAGGGGCCCTTATCCTACGAGCAGTACTTC. Amino acids: CASRQGPLSYEQYF.

V usage is TRBV18 and J usage is TRBJ2-1, with TRBD2 matching over 14 bases. The CDR3 totals 17 residues. CDR1 KGHSH and CDR2 LQKENI come from the germline V gene. V shed 1 base, J shed 5 bases, and the junction held 4 bases outside the gene matches. CDR3 amino acids: CASSPQGLAGVHNEQFF. The CDR3 nucleotides read TGTGCCAGCTCACCACAGGGACTAGCGGGGGTCCACAATGAGCAGTTCTTC.

The chain combines TRBV5-1 with TRBJ2-1, with 8 bases that match TRBD2. Germline V gene lookup returns CDR1 SGHRS and CDR2 YFSETQ. With V trimmed by 1 base and J by 1 base, 1 base remained unmatched. This CDR3 has 15 residues. For the CDR3, the DNA is TGCGCCAGCAGCTTGACGGGGGGGTCCTACAATGAGCAGTTCTTC. Amino acids: CASSLTGGSYNEQFF.

V is TRBV10-1 and J is TRBJ1-3, with D unclear. V shed 2 bases and J shed 0 bases, with 8 bases lying between them. CDR3 length equals 15 residues. Germline values: CDR1 WNHNN, CDR2 SYGVQD (reference sequence). DNA for the CDR3: TGCGCCAGCAGTGAGGATCAGAGCTCTGGAAACACCATATATTTT. Translation gives CASSEDQSSGNTIYF.

The rearrangement joins TRBV7-2 to TRBJ2-1, with D unclear. The ends were cut back, 7 bases at V and 5 bases at J, with 15 bases in the middle. Germline V lookup: CDR1 SGHTA, CDR2 FQGNSA. CDR3 length: 14 amino acids. DNA for the CDR3: TGTGCCAGCACCCCCATGACGGAAAACAATGAGCAGTTCTTC. It codes for CASTPMTENNEQFF. Full variable domain (rest looked up from reference TRBV7-2 and TRBJ2-1): GAGVSQSPSNKVTEKGKDVELRCDPISGHTALYWYRQSLGQGLEFLIYFQGNSAPDKSGLPSDRFSAERTGGSVSTLTIQRTQQEDSAVYLCASTPMTENNEQFFGPGTRLTVL.

The rearrangement uses TRBV10-3 and TRBJ2-5; 14 positions match TRBD2. Germline loops: CDR1 ENHRY, CDR2 SYGVKD. This CDR3 is built from 18 residues. The V and J ends lost 4 bases and 0 bases, in that order; junction bases with no gene match: 7. The CDR3 loop is CAISARGLAGVHQETQYF. The CDR3 coding sequence is TGTGCCATCAGTGCAAGGGGACTAGCGGGGGTACACCAAGAGACCCAGTACTTC.

This clone was picked up a small number of times. Here the CDR3 reads CASSYSIANQPQHF. CDR3 nucleotides: TGTGCCAGCAGTTACAGTATAGCAAATCAGCCCCAGCATTTT. J is TRBJ1-5 and V is TRBV6-5; D not resolved. V was shortened by 2 bases and J by 4 bases, with 9 bases between the two germline ends. Germline values: CDR1 MNHEY, CDR2 SVGAGI. This CDR3 comprises 14 residues.

V and J are TRBV6-6 and TRBJ1-3; a weak D match, TRBD1 (5 bases). Looked up from germline, CDR1 is MNHNY and CDR2 is SVGAGI (reference sequence). V was shortened by 7 bases and J by 0 bases, with 16 bases between the two germline ends. This CDR3 is 16 amino acids long. The CDR3 DNA reads TGTGCCAGCACCGAACCGGGACGCCACTCTGGAAACACCATATATTTT. This codes for CASTEPGRHSGNTIYF.

The gene calls are TRBV5-1 and TRBJ2-6; D is unresolved. V was cut by 0 bases and J by 0 bases, with 1 base left in between. This CDR3 has 14 amino acids. CDR1 and CDR2 (germline): SGHRS, YFSETQ. DNA for the CDR3: TGCGCCAGCAGCTTGGTCTCTGGGGCCAACGTCCTGACTTTC. This gives the protein CASSLVSGANVLTF.

The chain joins TRBV15 to TRBJ1-2; D remains ambiguous. Germline loops: CDR1 LNHNV, CDR2 YYDKDF (reference sequence). The CDR3 extends over 13 amino acids. V was cut by 8 bases and J by 6 bases, with 16 bases left in between. The CDR3: CATAPGKVDGYTF. CDR3 DNA: TGTGCCACCGCGCCCGGGAAAGTCGATGGCTACACCTTC.

The rearrangement uses TRBV6-4 and TRBJ1-5, with D uncertain. The CDR3 is made up of 11 amino acids. The germline V gene encodes CDR1 MRHNA and CDR2 SNTAGT. V shed 10 bases and J shed 7 bases, with 11 bases lying between them. CDR3 protein: CAISLGQPQHF. In DNA, the CDR3 is TGTGCCATCTCTCTTGGGCAGCCCCAGCATTTT.

This rearrangement joins TRBV9 to TRBJ1-2, with D perhaps matching TRBD1 (5 bases). The CDR3 loop spans 14 amino acids. Trimming pared 0 bases from V and 2 bases from J, leaving 8 bases between. CDR1 is SGDLS and CDR2 is YYNGEE in the germline V gene. The CDR3 DNA reads as TGTGCCAGCAGCGTAGCTACAGGAAACTATGGCTACACCTTC. The encoded protein is CASSVATGNYGYTF.

The V gene is TRBV28, the J gene TRBJ1-2; no firm D call. CDR1 is MDHEN and CDR2 is SYDVKM in the germline V gene. There are 17 residues in the CDR3. The V gene lost 2 bases and the J gene lost 4 bases, with 20 bases spanning the gap. Here the CDR3 reads CASSLGQEPNPSYGYTF. DNA of the CDR3: TGTGCCAGCAGTTTAGGGCAGGAACCCAATCCGAGCTATGGCTACACCTTC.

The table lists this clone with a count of one. V usage is TRBV4-1 and J usage is TRBJ2-1; D possibly matches TRBD1 or TRBD2 (6 bases each). Trimming removed 1 base at V and 2 bases at J, with 12 bases between. The CDR3 is 16 amino acids. Per the germline V gene, CDR1 is MGHRA and CDR2 is YSYEKL. CDR3: CASSQGRGGTYNEQFF. The CDR3 nucleotides read TGCGCCAGCAGCCAAGGCAGGGGAGGAACCTACAATGAGCAGTTCTTC.